This T cell receptor (beta chain) came from a study of T cells in Graves' hyperthyroidism and ophthalmopathy. CDR1 is MNHNS, CDR2 SASEGT, per germline. Trimming took 6 bases from V and 0 from J; bases not matched to a gene: 5. This CDR3 contains 16 residues. Study-level results: Ophthalmopathy could be told apart from stable hyperthyroidism with a 13 V-J model.

The CDR3 regions of TCR beta were amplified from RNA transcripts. HTBI primers were the set used in a first-round RT-PCR of the TCR CDR3. A single record per CDR3 protein comes from TCRdb applying MiXCR to the multiplex PCR reads. The sample has some 760,000 distinct CDR3 sequences, about 15% seen once; the top ten hold roughly 10%. Patients between 18 and 65 years old had hyperthyroidism, newly diagnosed and lasting under 2 months. Uncontrolled infection, other autoimmune disease, pregnancy or lactation excluded patients. PBMCs were collected from a roughly 10 ml volume of fresh peripheral blood. In its sample, this clonotype was seen a few times. Its antigen is still unknown.

V gene TRBV6-1 combines with J gene TRBJ2-1, with TRBD2 identical over 10 bases. The TCR comes from a woman in her late teens or twenties with Graves' hyperthyroidism. Sequences were obtained from blood. CDR3 coding DNA: TGTGCCAGCAGCGGACTAGCGGCTACCTCCTACAATGAGCAGTTCTTC. This gives the protein CASSGLAATSYNEQFF.